In its sample, the clone carrying this T cell receptor beta chain was seen many times. Its target is unknown. This sample is part of a study of T cells in Graves' hyperthyroidism and ophthalmopathy. Criteria for exclusion of patients were uncontrolled infection, other autoimmune disease, pregnancy or lactation. The study based diagnoses on clinical symptoms, serum thyroxine and TRAb, thyroid ultrasound and orbital computed tomography. The investigators amplified TCR beta CDR3 regions from RNA transcripts. In the first-round RT-PCR of the TCR CDR3, the HTBI primer set was used. TCRdb itself ran the multiplex PCR reads through MiXCR, one entry per CDR3 protein. The repertoire holds 500,000 to 800,000 distinct CDR3 sequences, with approximately 15% as singletons. General study findings and limits: Also found in blood were most expanded thyroid clonotypes above 0.001.

Germline V gene data show CDR1 as LNHNV and CDR2 as YYDKDF (reference sequence). The CDR3 contains 15 residues. V was pared by 1 base and J by 5 bases, with 4 bases of the junction left unmatched. V usage is TRBV15 and J usage is TRBJ2-1; 8 bases map to TRBD2. Material: blood. This sequence originates from a woman aged 50 to 60 with Graves' ophthalmopathy. CDR3 in amino acids: CATSRAGTRNNEQFF. The CDR3 DNA reads as TGTGCCACCAGCAGAGCCGGGACTAGAAACAATGAGCAGTTCTTC.